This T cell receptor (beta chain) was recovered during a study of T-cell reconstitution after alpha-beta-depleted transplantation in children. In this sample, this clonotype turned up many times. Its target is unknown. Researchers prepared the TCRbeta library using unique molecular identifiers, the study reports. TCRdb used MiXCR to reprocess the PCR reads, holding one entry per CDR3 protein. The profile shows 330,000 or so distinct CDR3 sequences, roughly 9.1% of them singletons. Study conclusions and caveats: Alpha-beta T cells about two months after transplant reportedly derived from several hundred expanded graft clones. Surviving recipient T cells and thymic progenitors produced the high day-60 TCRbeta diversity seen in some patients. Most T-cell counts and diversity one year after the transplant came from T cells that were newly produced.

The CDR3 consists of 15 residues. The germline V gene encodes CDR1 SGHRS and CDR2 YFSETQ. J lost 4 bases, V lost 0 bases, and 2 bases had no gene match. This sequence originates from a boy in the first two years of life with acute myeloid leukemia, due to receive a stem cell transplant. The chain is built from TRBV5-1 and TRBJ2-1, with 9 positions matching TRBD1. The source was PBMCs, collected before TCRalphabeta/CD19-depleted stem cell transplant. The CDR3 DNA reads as TGCGCCAGCAGCTTGGAACAGGGGGCTTACAATGAGCAGTTCTTC. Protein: CASSLEQGAYNEQFF.